This entry features one T cell receptor (beta chain) sequence. The target antigen is unknown. This entry comes from a study of radiation and T cells in renal cell carcinoma. Overall study results and limits: Top tumor clonotypes rose in blood 2 weeks post-radiation, then contracted. Without pretreatment biopsies, baseline tumor clonotype presence was undetermined.

Germline CDR1 reads LGHNA; CDR2 reads YNFKEQ. The CDR3 spans 17 residues. V gave up 1 base and J gave up 5 bases; unmatched junction bases: 9. Time point described: baseline pretreatment blood. The treatment: 15 Gy SBRT to primary tumor, nephrectomy 4 weeks later. This renal cell carcinoma was of the clear cell type. Only in-frame clones appear in the TCRdb table, and some are missing; sequencing was by immunoSEQ multiplex PCR. The table records 150,000 or so clones, approximately 90% of them present only once. The chain joins TRBV4-2 to TRBJ2-1, with 9 bases fitting TRBD2. Specimen: blood, collected from a patient whose treatment included radiotherapy and nephrectomy. This clonotype was obtained from a woman in her 70s with renal cell carcinoma. CDR3: CASSQGELAGSDNEQFF. For the CDR3, the DNA is TGTGCCAGCAGCCAAGGAGAGCTAGCGGGGTCCGACAATGAGCAGTTCTTC.